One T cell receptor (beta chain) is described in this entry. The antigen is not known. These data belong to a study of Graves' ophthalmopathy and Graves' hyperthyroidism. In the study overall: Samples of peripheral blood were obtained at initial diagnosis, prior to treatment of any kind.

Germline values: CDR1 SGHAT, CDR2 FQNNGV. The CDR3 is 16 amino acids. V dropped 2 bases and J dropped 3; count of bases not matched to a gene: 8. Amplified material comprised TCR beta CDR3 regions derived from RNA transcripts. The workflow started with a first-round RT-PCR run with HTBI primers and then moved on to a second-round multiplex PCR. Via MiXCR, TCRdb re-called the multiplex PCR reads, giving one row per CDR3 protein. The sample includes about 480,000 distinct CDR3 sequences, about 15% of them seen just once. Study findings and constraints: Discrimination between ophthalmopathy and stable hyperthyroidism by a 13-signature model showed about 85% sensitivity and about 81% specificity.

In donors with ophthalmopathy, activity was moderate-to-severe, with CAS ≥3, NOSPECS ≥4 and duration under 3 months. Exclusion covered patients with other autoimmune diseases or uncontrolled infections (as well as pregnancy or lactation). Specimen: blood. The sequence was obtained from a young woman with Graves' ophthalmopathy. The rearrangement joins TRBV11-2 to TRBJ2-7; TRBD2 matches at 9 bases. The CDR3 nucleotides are TGTGCCAGCAGCTTAAGGCGGGGGGGCCAGTTCTACGAGCAGTACTTC. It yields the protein CASSLRRGGQFYEQYF.